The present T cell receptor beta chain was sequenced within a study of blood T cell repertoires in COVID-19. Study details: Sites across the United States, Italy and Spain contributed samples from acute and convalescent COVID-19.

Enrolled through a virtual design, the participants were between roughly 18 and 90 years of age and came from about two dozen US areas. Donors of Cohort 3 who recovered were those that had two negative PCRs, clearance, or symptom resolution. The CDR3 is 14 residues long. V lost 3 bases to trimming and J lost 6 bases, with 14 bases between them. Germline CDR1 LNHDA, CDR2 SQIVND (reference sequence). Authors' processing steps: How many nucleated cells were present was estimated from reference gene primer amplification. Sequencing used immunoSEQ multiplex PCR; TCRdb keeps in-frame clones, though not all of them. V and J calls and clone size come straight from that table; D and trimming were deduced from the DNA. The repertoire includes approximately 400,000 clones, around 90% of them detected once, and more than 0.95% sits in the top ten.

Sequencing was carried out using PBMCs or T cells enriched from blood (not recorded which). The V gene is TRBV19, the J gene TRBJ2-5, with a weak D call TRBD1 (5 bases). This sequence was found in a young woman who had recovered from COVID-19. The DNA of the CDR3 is TGTGCCAGTAGTATCCTGGGGCGCGTGAAGACCCAGTACTTC. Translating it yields CASSILGRVKTQYF.